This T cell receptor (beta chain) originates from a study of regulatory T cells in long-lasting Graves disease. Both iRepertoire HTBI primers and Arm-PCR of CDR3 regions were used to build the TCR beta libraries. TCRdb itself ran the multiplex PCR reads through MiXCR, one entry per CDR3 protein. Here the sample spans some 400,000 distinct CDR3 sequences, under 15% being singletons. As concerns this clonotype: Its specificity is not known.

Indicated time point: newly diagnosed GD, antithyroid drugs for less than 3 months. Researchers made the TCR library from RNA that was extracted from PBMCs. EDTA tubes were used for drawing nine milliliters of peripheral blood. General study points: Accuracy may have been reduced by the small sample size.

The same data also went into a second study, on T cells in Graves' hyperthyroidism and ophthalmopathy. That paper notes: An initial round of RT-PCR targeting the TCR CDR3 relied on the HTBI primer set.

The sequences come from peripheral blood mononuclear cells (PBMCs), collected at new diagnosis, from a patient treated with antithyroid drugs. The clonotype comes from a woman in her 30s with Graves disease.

As DNA, the CDR3 is TGTGCCAGTAGGGACGGAACTTCGGGTACGCAGTATTTT. Encoded protein: CASRDGTSGTQYF. This chain uses TRBV19 with TRBJ2-3, with D unresolved. Germline V lookup: CDR1 LNHDA, CDR2 SQIVND (reference sequence). V was trimmed by 6 bases and J by 8 bases, leaving 15 bases between them. This CDR3 is 13 amino acids long.